This TCR beta chain was sequenced in a study of blood T cell repertoires in COVID-19. V was pared by 2 bases and J by 2 bases, with 15 bases of the junction left unmatched. The CDR3 is made up of 18 amino acids. Germline CDR1 SEHNR, CDR2 FQNEAQ (reference sequence). As processed by the authors: Estimation of nucleated cell counts was performed using reference gene primer amplification. Generated by immunoSEQ multiplex PCR, the TCRdb table keeps only in-frame clones and is missing some. The V and J calls and clone size were taken over from that table, and D and trimming were inferred from the DNA. The table has a few hundred thousand clones, about 91% seen once.

Sequenced input: peripheral blood. The chain joins TRBV7-9 to TRBJ2-7; 7 bases are shared with TRBD1. The sequence came from a woman in her twenties or thirties who had recovered from COVID-19. The CDR3 DNA is TGTGCCAGCAGCTTACGGGACAGTTGGTCTTCCGTCACCTACGAGCAGTACTTC. Residues: CASSLRDSWSSVTYEQYF.